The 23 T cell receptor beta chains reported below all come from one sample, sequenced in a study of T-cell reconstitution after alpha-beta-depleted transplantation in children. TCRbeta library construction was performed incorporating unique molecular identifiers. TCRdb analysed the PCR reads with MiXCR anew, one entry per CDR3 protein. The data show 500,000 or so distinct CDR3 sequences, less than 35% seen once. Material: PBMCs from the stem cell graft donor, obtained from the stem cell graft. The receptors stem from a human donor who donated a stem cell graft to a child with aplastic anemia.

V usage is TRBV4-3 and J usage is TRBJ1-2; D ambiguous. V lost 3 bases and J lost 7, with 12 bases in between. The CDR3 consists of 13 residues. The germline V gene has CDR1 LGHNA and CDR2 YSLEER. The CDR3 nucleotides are TGCGCCAGCAGCCAGTATTGGGTGACTGGCTACACCTTC. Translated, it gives CASSQYWVTGYTF.

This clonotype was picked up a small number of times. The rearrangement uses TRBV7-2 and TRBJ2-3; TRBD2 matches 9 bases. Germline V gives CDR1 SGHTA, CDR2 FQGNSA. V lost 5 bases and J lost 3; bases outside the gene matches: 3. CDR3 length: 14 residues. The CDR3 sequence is CASSTSGRTDTQYF. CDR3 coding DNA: TGTGCCAGCAGCACGAGCGGGAGGACAGATACGCAGTATTTT.

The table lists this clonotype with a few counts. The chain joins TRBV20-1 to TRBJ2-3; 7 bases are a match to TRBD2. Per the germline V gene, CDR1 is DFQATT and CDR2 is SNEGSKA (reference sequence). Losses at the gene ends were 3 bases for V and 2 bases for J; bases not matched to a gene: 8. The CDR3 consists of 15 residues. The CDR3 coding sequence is TGCAGTGCTAGGAGTCTAGCGGAGAACACAGATACGCAGTATTTT. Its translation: CSARSLAENTDTQYF.

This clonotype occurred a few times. The CDR3 sequence is CASSAYGGAGYEQYV. The DNA for the CDR3 is TGTGCCAGCAGCGCCTACGGAGGGGCGGGGTACGAGCAGTACGTC. V is TRBV11-2 and J is TRBJ2-7, with TRBD2 as a possible D gene (6 bases). Germline lookup yields CDR1 SGHAT and CDR2 FQNNGV. Trimming cost V 5 bases and J 4 bases, with 18 bases left between them. The CDR3 sequence is 15 residues long.

The CDR3 DNA reads TGTGCCATCAGTGAAGAGGGGGTCTCTGAAGCTTTCTTT. This translates into CAISEEGVSEAFF. The chain links TRBV10-3 to TRBJ1-1; maybe TRBD1 (6 bases). V was clipped by 3 bases and J by 6 bases, with 11 bases between them. Germline CDR1 and CDR2: ENHRY and SYGVKD. The CDR3 extends over 13 amino acids.

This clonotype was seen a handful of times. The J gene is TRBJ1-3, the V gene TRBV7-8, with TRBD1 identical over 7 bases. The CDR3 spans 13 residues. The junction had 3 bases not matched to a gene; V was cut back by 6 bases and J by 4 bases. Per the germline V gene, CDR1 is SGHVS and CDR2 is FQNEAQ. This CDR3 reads CASRPTGGNTIYF. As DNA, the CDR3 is TGTGCCAGCAGACCGACAGGGGGAAACACCATATATTTT.

The CDR3 region is CASSLGGLGSSYEQYV. The CDR3 DNA sequence: TGTGCCAGCAGTTTGGGGGGGCTGGGAAGCTCCTACGAGCAGTACGTC. This chain joins TRBV12-3 or TRBV12-4 and TRBJ2-7; weak D call: TRBD2 (7 bases). Trimming removed 3 bases at V and 0 bases at J, with 15 bases between. This CDR3 is built from 16 residues.

CDR3 loop: CASSAGTGTGYVEQFF. The CDR3 bases are TGTGCCAGTAGTGCCGGAACCGGGACAGGGTATGTTGAGCAGTTCTTC. The J gene is TRBJ2-1, the V gene TRBV19; 9 bases map to TRBD1. The germline V gene encodes CDR1 LNHDA and CDR2 SQIVND (reference sequence). This CDR3 spans 16 amino acids. The ends lost 5 bases at V and 9 bases at J; junction bases unmatched: 14.

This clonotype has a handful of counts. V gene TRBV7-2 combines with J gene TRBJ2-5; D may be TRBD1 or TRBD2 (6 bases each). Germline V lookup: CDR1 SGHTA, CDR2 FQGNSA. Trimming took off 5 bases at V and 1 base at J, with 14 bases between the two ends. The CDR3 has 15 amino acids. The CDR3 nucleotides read TGTGCCAGCAGCCCCCGGGGGCGGTTCCAAGAGACCCAGTACTTC. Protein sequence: CASSPRGRFQETQYF.

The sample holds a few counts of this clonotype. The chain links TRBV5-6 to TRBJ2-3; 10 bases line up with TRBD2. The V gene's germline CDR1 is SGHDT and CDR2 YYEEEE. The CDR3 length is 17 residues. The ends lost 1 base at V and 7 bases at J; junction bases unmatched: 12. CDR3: CASSLYALAGVQNTQYF. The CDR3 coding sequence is TGTGCCAGCAGCTTGTATGCGCTAGCGGGAGTTCAGAATACGCAGTATTTT. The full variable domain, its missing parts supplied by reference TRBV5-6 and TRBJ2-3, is DAGVTQSPTHLIKTRGQQVTLRCSPKSGHDTVSWYQQALGQGPQFIFQYYEEEERQRGNFPDRFSGHQFPNYSSELNVNALLLGDSALYLCASSLYALAGVQNTQYFGPGTRLTVL.

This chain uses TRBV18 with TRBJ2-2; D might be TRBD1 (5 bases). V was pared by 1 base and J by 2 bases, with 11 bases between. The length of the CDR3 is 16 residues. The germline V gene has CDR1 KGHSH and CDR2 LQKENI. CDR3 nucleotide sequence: TGTGCCAGCTCACCACGGAGACAGCTAAACACCGGGGAGCTGTTTTTT. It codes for CASSPRRQLNTGELFF.

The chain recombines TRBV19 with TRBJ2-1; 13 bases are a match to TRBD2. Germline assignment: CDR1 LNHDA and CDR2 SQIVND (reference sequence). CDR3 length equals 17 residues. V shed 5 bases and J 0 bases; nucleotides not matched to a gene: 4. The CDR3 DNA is TGTGCCAGTAGTGAGGGACTAGCGGGAAACTCCTACAATGAGCAGTTCTTC. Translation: CASSEGLAGNSYNEQFF. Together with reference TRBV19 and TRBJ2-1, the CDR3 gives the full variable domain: DGGITQSPKYLFRKEGQNVTLSCEQNLNHDAMYWYRQDPGQGLRLIYYSQIVNDFQKGDIAEGYSVSREKKESFPLTVTSAQKNPTAFYLCASSEGLAGNSYNEQFFGPGTRLTVL.

The CDR3 protein is CASSGVYGGDWEETQYF. CDR3 nucleotide sequence: TGCGCCAGCAGCGGAGTCTATGGCGGGGACTGGGAAGAGACCCAGTACTTC. The chain is built from TRBV4-3 and TRBJ2-5; possible D gene TRBD2, 6 bases. Germline CDR1 and CDR2: LGHNA and YSLEER. The CDR3 is made up of 17 amino acids. V lost 5 bases to trimming and J lost 3 bases, with 22 bases between them.

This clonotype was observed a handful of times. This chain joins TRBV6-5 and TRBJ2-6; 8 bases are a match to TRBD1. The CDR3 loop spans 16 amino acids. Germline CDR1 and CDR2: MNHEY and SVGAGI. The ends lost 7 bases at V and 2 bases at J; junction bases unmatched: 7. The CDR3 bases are TGTGCCAGCATCTTACTACAGGGGGCTGGGGCCAACGTCCTGACTTTC. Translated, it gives CASILLQGAGANVLTF.

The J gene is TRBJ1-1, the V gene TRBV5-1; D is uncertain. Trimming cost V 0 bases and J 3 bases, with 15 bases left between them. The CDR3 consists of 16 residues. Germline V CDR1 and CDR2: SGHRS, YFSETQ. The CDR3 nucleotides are TGCGCCAGCAGCTTGGCCAAGGGCCTTCTCGACACTGAAGCTTTCTTT. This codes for CASSLAKGLLDTEAFF.

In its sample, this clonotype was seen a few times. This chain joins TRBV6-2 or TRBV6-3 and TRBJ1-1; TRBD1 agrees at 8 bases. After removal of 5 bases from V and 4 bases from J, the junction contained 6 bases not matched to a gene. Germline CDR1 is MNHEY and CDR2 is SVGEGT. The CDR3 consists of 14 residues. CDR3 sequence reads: CASSRDRRGTEAFF. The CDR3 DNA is TGTGCCAGCAGTCGGGACAGGCGGGGCACTGAAGCTTTCTTT.

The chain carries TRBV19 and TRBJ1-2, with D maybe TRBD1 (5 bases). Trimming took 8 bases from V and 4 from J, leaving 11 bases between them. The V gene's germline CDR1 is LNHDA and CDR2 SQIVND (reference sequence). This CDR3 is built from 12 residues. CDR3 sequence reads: CASSTGGYGYTF. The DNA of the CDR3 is TGTGCCAGTTCGACGGGGGGCTATGGCTACACCTTC.

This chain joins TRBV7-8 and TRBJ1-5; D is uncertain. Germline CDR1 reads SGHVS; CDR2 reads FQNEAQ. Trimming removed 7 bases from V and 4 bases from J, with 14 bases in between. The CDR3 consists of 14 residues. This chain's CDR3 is CASTLGGVNQPQHF. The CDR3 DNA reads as TGTGCCAGCACCCTCGGCGGGGTAAATCAGCCCCAGCATTTT.

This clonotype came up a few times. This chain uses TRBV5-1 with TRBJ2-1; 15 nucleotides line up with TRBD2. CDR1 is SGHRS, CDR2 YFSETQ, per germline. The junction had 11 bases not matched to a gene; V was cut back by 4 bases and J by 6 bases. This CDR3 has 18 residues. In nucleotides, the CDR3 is TGCGCCAGCAGCGAGTTGACGCCGGGACTAGCGGGAGGCAATGAGCAGTTCTTC. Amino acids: CASSELTPGLAGGNEQFF.

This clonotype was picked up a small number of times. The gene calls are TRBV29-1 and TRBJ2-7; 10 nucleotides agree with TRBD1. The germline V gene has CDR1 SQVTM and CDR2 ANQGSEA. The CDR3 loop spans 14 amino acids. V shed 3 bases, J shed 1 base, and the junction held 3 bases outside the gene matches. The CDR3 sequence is CSVDGTGASYEQYF. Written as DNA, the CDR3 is TGCAGCGTTGATGGGACAGGGGCGTCCTACGAGCAGTACTTC.

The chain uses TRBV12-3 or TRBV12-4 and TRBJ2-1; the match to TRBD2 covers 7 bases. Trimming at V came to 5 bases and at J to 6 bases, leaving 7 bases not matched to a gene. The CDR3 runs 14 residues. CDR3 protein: CASSQGREFNEQFF. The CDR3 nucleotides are TGTGCCAGCAGTCAAGGGCGGGAGTTCAATGAGCAGTTCTTC.

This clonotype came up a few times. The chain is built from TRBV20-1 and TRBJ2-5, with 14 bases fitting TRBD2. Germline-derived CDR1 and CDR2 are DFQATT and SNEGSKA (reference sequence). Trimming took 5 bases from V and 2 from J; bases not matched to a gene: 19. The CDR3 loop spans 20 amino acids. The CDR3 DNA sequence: TGCAGTGCTGGTCTCGCTGCCGGACTAGCGGGAGGAGGGGGTCAAGAGACCCAGTACTTC. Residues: CSAGLAAGLAGGGGQETQYF.

CDR3 protein: CSANIRQGVMETQYF. Here the CDR3 DNA reads TGCAGTGCTAATATCCGGCAGGGGGTAATGGAGACCCAGTACTTC. The genes are TRBV20-1 and TRBJ2-5; 7 nucleotides align to TRBD1. V trimming: 4 bases; J trimming: 5 bases; junction bases outside the gene matches: 13. The germline CDR1 and CDR2 sequences are DFQATT and SNEGSKA (reference sequence). This CDR3 region has 15 residues.